Listed here are 12 T cell receptor beta chains from one sample, sequenced in a study of T cells in Graves' hyperthyroidism and ophthalmopathy. Researchers amplified the TCR beta CDR3 regions from RNA transcripts. The TCR CDR3 was amplified in a first-round RT-PCR using the HTBI primer set. TCRdb used MiXCR to reprocess the multiplex PCR reads, holding one entry per CDR3 protein. The table lists around 380,000 distinct CDR3 sequences, roughly 14% of them singletons. What was sequenced was blood. The receptors originated from a man aged 25 to 40 with Graves' hyperthyroidism that later progressed to Graves' ophthalmopathy.

At least ten counts were recorded for this clonotype. V usage is TRBV20-1 and J usage is TRBJ1-5; D unresolved. Looked up from germline, CDR1 is DFQATT and CDR2 is SNEGSKA (reference sequence). Between the trimmed V and J ends, which lost 3 bases and 9 bases, there was a span of 12 bases. There are 12 residues in the CDR3. The CDR3 nucleotides are TGCAGTGCTAGTCCTCTGTCGACGCCCCAGCATTTT. The encoded protein is CSASPLSTPQHF.

This clonotype was picked up a small number of times. J is TRBJ1-2 and V is TRBV20-1; D uncertain. The CDR3 is 13 residues long. The V end lost 4 bases, the J end lost 8 bases, and 17 bases lay between the germline ends. Germline loops: CDR1 DFQATT, CDR2 SNEGSKA (reference sequence). The CDR3 DNA sequence: TGCAGTGCTATCGACCCCAATTCAAGGGGCTACACCTTC. Translation: CSAIDPNSRGYTF.

This clonotype was observed a handful of times. The chain is built from TRBV18 and TRBJ1-2; possible D gene TRBD1, 5 bases. V lost 1 base to trimming and J lost 4 bases, with 16 bases between them. Germline V CDR1 and CDR2: KGHSH, LQKENI. CDR3 length: 16 amino acids. As DNA, the CDR3 is TGTGCCAGCTCACCACTCCCGGGGCCCGTATCCTATGGCTACACCTTC. Translation: CASSPLPGPVSYGYTF.

In this sample, this clonotype turned up many times. The gene calls are TRBV20-1 and TRBJ2-7; 7 positions match TRBD2. The CDR3 totals 11 residues. CDR1 is DFQATT, CDR2 SNEGSKA, per germline (reference sequence). Trimming at V came to 8 bases and at J to 1 base, leaving 2 bases not matched to a gene. The CDR3: CSSGGSYEQYF. CDR3 in DNA: TGCAGTTCGGGGGGTTCCTACGAGCAGTACTTC.

In this sample, this clonotype turned up many times. V is TRBV12-3 or TRBV12-4 and J is TRBJ1-1; D is undetermined. V gave up 7 bases and J gave up 2 bases, with 14 bases separating them. The CDR3 spans 14 residues. The CDR3 is CASTLGSLNTEAFF. CDR3 DNA sequence: TGTGCCAGCACCCTGGGCAGTTTAAACACTGAAGCTTTCTTT.

This clonotype was detected only a few times. The V and J genes are TRBV7-9 and TRBJ1-4; D is undetermined. Trimming removed 4 bases from V and 5 bases from J, with 11 bases in between. This CDR3 comprises 14 residues. The germline gives CDR1 SEHNR, CDR2 FQNEAQ (reference sequence). Here the CDR3 reads CASSSRRTNEKLFF. The CDR3 DNA follows: TGTGCCAGCAGCTCCCGACGGACGAATGAAAAACTGTTTTTT.

This chain connects TRBV28 to TRBJ2-2; D possibly corresponds to TRBD2 (6 bases). This CDR3 contains 12 residues. CDR1 and CDR2 (germline): MDHEN, SYDVKM. Here the CDR3 DNA reads TGTGCTAGCGGCGAGAACACCGGGGAGCTGTTTTTT. Encoded protein: CASGENTGELFF.

About this clonotype: Since a much larger clone is just one base distant, this may be a read error. This rearrangement joins TRBV11-2 to TRBJ1-2; maybe TRBD1 (6 bases). Trimming stripped 0 bases from V and 2 bases from J, with 10 bases between. There are 15 residues in the CDR3. The V gene's germline CDR1 is SGHAT and CDR2 FQNNGV. The CDR3 coding sequence is TGTGCCAGCAGCTTAGAGTGGGGGCTCAACTATGGCTACACCTTC. Its translation is CASSLEWGLNYGYTF.

This clonotype appeared many times. This chain links TRBV7-3 with TRBJ2-3; no definite D call. The CDR3 runs to 13 residues. Trimming stripped 5 bases from V and 4 bases from J, with 10 bases between. Germline V gives CDR1 SGHTA, CDR2 FQGTGA. The CDR3 loop reads CASSRTYADTQYF. In nucleotides, the CDR3 is TGTGCCAGCAGCCGAACGTATGCAGATACGCAGTATTTT.

This chain uses TRBV12-3 or TRBV12-4 with TRBJ1-3; the match to TRBD1 covers 8 bases. The CDR3 sequence is 15 residues long. V shed 4 bases and J 7 bases; nucleotides not matched to a gene: 9. CDR3 sequence (DNA): TGTGCCAGCAGTTCCTCACAGGGGGGAAGTAACACCATATATTTT. Translating gives CASSSSQGGSNTIYF.

A few counts support this clonotype. CDR3 DNA sequence: TGCGCCAGCAGTGAGTCATGGGGTTACCACACCGGGGAGCTGTTTTTT. Protein product: CASSESWGYHTGELFF. The chain is built from TRBV10-1 and TRBJ2-2; D is unclear. CDR1 and CDR2 from the germline V gene are WNHNN and SYGVQD (reference sequence). Between the trimmed V and J ends, which lost 0 bases and 3 bases, there was a span of 11 bases. This CDR3 is 16 amino acids long.

In this sample, this clonotype turned up many times. The chain recombines TRBV6-1 with TRBJ1-5; TRBD1 aligns across 7 bases. The V segment lost 4 bases and the J segment 0 bases; nucleotides outside the gene matches: 3. This CDR3 region has 15 residues. Germline V CDR1 and CDR2: MNHNS, SASEGT. This CDR3 reads CASSGWTGSNQPQHF. CDR3 nucleotide sequence: TGTGCCAGCAGTGGTTGGACAGGTAGCAATCAGCCCCAGCATTTT.